This T cell receptor beta chain originates from a study of blood T cell repertoires in COVID-19. TCRdb's copy holds only in-frame clones and misses some; the assay was immunoSEQ multiplex PCR. The data hold some 40,000 clones, with around 82% observed a single time. The CDR3 length is 14 residues. V was shortened by 0 bases and J by 4 bases, with 9 bases between the two germline ends. Germline V lookup: CDR1 KGHSH, CDR2 LQKENI. This TCR came from a man in his 70s with acute or convalescent COVID-19. The chain joins TRBV18 to TRBJ2-5, with D perhaps matching TRBD1 (5 bases). The sample was peripheral blood. The chain's CDR3 is CASSPPWGRETQYF. CDR3 DNA: TGTGCCAGCTCACCACCATGGGGCAGAGAGACCCAGTACTTC. The whole variable domain, filled in from reference TRBV18 and TRBJ2-5, reads NAGVMQNPRHLVRRRGQEARLRCSPMKGHSHVYWYRQLPEEGLKFMVYLQKENIIDESGMPKERFSAEFPKEGPSILRIQQVVRGDSAAYFCASSPPWGRETQYFGPGTRLLVL.